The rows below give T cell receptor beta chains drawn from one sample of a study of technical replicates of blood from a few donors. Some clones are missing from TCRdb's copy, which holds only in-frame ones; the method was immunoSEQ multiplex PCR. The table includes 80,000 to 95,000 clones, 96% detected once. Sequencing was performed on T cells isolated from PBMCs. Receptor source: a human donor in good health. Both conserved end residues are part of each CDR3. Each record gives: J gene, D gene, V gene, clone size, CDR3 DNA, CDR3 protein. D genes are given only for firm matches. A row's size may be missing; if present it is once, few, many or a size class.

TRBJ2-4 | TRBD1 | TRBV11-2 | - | TGTGCCAGCAGCTTAGAAACCGGACAGGGTTACATTCAGTACTTC | CASSLETGQGYIQYF
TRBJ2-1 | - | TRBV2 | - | TGTGCCAGCATGGGTCCCGGGAGACTATCGGATGAGCAGTTCTTC | CASMGPGRLSDEQFF
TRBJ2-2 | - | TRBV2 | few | TGTGCCAGCAGTACCCTTGGGGGACTCATCACCGGGGAGCTGTTTTTT | CASSTLGGLITGELFF
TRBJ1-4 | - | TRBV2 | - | TGTGCCAGCAGTCGAACAGGATCAACTAATGAAAAACTGTTTTTT | CASSRTGSTNEKLFF
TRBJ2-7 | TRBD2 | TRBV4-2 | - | TGTGCCAGCAGCCAGGCCGGGACTAGCTTGTCCTACGAGCAGTACTTC | CASSQAGTSLSYEQYF
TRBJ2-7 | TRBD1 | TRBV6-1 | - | TGTGCCAGCACTATGGGACAGGGTAGTGCTCAGTACTTC | CASTMGQGSAQYF
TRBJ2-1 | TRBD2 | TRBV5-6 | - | TGTGCCAGCAGCAGGCCTAGCGGATTCTCCTACAATGAGCAGTTCTTC | CASSRPSGFSYNEQFF
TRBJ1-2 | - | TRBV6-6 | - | TGTGCCAGCAGTTACTCTGGGGGGGATGGCTACACCTTC | CASSYSGGDGYTF
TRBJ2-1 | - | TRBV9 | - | TGTGCCAGCAGCCCCCGAGGAGAGGAGCAGTTCTTC | CASSPRGEEQFF
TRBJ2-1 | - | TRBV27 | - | TGTGCCAGCAGTCCGGGACTTTGGAATGAGCAGTTCTTC | CASSPGLWNEQFF
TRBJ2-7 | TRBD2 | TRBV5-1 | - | TGCGCCAGCAGCTTAACTAGCGGGAGCTACGAGCAGTACTTC | CASSLTSGSYEQYF
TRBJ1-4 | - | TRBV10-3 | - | TGTGCCATCGGGGGGAACACTACAACTAATGAAAAACTGTTTTTT | CAIGGNTTTNEKLFF
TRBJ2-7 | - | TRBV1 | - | TGCACCAGCAGCCAAGAGGGCAGGTCCACTCAAGAGCAGTACTTC | CTSSQEGRSTQEQYF
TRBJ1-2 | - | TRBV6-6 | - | TGTGCCAGCAGTTACCTTGGACAGAACTATGGCTACACCTTC | CASSYLGQNYGYTF
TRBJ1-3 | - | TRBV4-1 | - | TGCGCCAGCAGCCAGGGCTACAGAAACACCATATATTTT | CASSQGYRNTIYF
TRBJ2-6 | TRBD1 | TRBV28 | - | TGTGCCAGCAGATATCCGGGACAGGGCAACGTCCTGACTTTC | CASRYPGQGNVLTF
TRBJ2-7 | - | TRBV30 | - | TGTGCCTGGAGGGGAAGACAGGATGGCGAGCAGTACTTC | CAWRGRQDGEQYF
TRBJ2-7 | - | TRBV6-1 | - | TGTGCCAGCAGTGAAGAGTCAGGGTTCTACGAGCAGTACTTC | CASSEESGFYEQYF
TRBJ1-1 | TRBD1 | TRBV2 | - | TGTGCCAGCAGGACAGGGGGGCAGGCTTTCTTT | CASRTGGQAFF
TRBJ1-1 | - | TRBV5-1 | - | TGCGCCAGCAGAAAAACAGGGACGCCGAACACTGAAGCTTTCTTT | CASRKTGTPNTEAFF
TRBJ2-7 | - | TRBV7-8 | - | TGTGCCAGCAGCCTTCCTACCGGTGGCGATAGCTTTTACGAGCAGTACTTC | CASSLPTGGDSFYEQYF
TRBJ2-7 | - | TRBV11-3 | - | TGTGCCAGCAGCTTAGTAGGGGACGAGCAGTACTTC | CASSLVGDEQYF
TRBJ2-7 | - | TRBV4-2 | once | TGTGCCAGCAGCCCAAAGGGGATGTACAGCCCCCTCTACGAGCAGTACTTC | CASSPKGMYSPLYEQYF
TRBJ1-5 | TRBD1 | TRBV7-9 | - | TGTGCCAGCAGCTTTACCGGACAGGGGAGCAATCAGCCCCAGCATTTT | CASSFTGQGSNQPQHF
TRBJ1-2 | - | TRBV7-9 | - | TGTGCCAGCAGCGAGGGTTGGGGGGTACTACTTGGTGGCTACACCTTC | CASSEGWGVLLGGYTF
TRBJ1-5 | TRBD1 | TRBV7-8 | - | TGTGCCAGCAGCCCTGCTGGACAGGGGGCTTATCAGCCCCAGCATTTT | CASSPAGQGAYQPQHF
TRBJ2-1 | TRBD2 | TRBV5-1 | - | TGCGCCAGCAGCATAGGGACTAGCGGGAGGACTGAGCAGTTCTTC | CASSIGTSGRTEQFF
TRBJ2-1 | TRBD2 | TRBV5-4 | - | TGTGCCAGCAGCCGAACGACTAGCGGGATCAATGAGCAGTTCTTC | CASSRTTSGINEQFF
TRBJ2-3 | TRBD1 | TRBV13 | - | TGTGCCAGCAGCGCCATTACAGGGGAGTACACAGATACGCAGTATTTT | CASSAITGEYTDTQYF